This T cell receptor beta chain is drawn from a study of blood T cells in healthy people across ages. This clonotype was counted only a few times. The second PCR ran roughly 7 to 12 cycles with a sample-barcoded 5' primer and J-beta primers. Each CDR3 protein gets one entry after TCRdb re-called the 5' RACE reads with MiXCR. The sample has hundreds of thousands of distinct CDR3 sequences, about 54% seen once. This CDR3 has 13 amino acids. Between the trimmed V and J ends, which lost 5 bases and 2 bases, there was a span of 9 bases. From germline, CDR1 is ENHRY and CDR2 SYGVKD. The chain uses TRBV10-3 and TRBJ2-5; tentatively, D is TRBD2 (6 bases). This TCR was sampled from a man aged 55 to 70 in good health. Sequenced input: blood. The CDR3, as DNA: TGTGCCATCAGTCCGAGCGGGCAAGAGACCCAGTACTTC. Protein product: CAISPSGQETQYF.